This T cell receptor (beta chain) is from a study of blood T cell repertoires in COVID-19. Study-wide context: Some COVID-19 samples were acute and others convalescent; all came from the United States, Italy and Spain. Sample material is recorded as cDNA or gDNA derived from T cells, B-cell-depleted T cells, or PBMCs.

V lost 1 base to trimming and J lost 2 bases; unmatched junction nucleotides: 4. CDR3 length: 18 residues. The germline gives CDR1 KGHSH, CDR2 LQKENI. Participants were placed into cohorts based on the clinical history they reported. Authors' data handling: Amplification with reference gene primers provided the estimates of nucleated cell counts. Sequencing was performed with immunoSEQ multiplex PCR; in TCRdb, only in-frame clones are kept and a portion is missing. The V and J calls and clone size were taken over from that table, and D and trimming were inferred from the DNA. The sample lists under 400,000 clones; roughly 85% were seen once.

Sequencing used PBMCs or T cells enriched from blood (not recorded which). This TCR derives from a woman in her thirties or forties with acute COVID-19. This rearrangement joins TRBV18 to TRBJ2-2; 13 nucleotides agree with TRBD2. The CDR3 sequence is CASSPRGLAGVNTGELFF. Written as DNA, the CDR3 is TGTGCCAGCTCACCACGTGGACTAGCGGGGGTTAACACCGGGGAGCTGTTTTTT.